The source of this TCR beta chain is a study of T cell clonotyping in hematopoietic cell transplantation. The study, taken as a whole, reports: Recipient TCR diversity dropped after transplant; expanded clonotypes rose from day 30 to 180.

Looked up from germline, CDR1 is SNHLY and CDR2 is FYNNEI. This CDR3 is built from 20 residues. Trimming at V came to 0 bases and at J to 0 bases, leaving 11 bases not matched to a gene. The time point denotes: recipient sample about 28 days before transplant, after cytoreduction. TCRdb's table, derived via immunoSEQ multiplex PCR, lists solely in-frame clones and lacks some. Altogether around 40,000 clones are present, roughly 94% being singletons, with the ten largest covering around 1.6%. A remark on this clone: Its antigen remains unknown.

This TCR came from a man aged 35-49 years with chronic myeloid leukemia. Some clones in this sample may be carry-over from other donors' samples. Sequences were derived from peripheral blood mononuclear cells, sampled before stem cell transplant. V is TRBV2 and J is TRBJ1-2; TRBD1 aligns across 12 bases. DNA for the CDR3: TGTGCCAGCAGTGAAGCGCGTCCGGGACAGGGGGCCAACTCTAACTATGGCTACACCTTC. Its translation is CASSEARPGQGANSNYGYTF.